The present TCR beta chain was sequenced within a study of T cell responses to AZD1222 COVID-19 vaccine. The overall study: Timing groups of about 4 and about 12 weeks for second doses were pooled.

Findings and limits, study-wide: The repertoires were collected only after the peak T cell response. It was only a handful of AZD1222 recipients who were seropositive at baseline. Clonal diversity was possibly underestimated, and the donors were mostly white British, with more females.

As regards this clone: The antigen is unknown.

CDR3 size: 19 residues. Trimming cost V 3 bases and J 6 bases; bases outside gene matches: 16. Per the germline V gene, CDR1 is LGHNA and CDR2 is YNFKEQ. Repertoires were generated with immunoSEQ multiplex PCR, while TCRdb's copy carries only in-frame clones and drops some. This sample has over 100,000 clones, with about 87% found just once. The starting material was peripheral blood, obtained on day 0 of AZD1222 vaccination. The chain links TRBV4-2 to TRBJ2-3; 12 nucleotides agree with TRBD1. The TCR originated in an adult in good health. The CDR3 DNA follows: TGTGCCAGCAGCCATCAATCCGCCCGGGACAGGGGGCCGGCGGATACGCAGTATTTT. It encodes CASSHQSARDRGPADTQYF.